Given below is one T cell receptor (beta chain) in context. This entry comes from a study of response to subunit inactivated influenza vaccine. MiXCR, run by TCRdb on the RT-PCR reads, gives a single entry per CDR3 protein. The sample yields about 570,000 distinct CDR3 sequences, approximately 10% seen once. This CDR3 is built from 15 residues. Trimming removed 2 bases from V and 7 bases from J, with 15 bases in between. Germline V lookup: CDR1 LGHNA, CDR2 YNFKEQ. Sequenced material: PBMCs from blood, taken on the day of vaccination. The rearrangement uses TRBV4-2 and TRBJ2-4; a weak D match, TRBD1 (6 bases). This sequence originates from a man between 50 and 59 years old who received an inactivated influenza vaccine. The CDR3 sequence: CASSQPSGDTNIQYF. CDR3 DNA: TGTGCCAGCAGCCAACCTTCAGGGGACACCAACATTCAGTACTTC.